This T cell receptor beta chain is drawn from a study of vaccination effects on CD4 cells after COVID-19. Study results and limitations: Convalescents' post-vaccination spike-reactive clones were chiefly new, vaccine-induced ones.

V lost 2 bases, J lost 8 bases, and 4 bases stayed unmatched. Germline lookup yields CDR1 SNHLY and CDR2 FYNNEI. The CDR3 loop spans 13 amino acids. The table came from immunoSEQ multiplex PCR; TCRdb's copy has only in-frame clones and leaves some out. The sample comprises tens of thousands of clones, approximately 78% of which are singletons, and around a quarter rests with the top ten. As for this clone: Its antigen is unknown.

Around day 10 of culture, CD4+ T cells were separated out. The sequenced sample was CD4+ T cells from PBMCs cultured without peptide, obtained before COVID-19 vaccination. The genes are TRBV2 and TRBJ1-2; TRBD1 aligns across 8 bases. The TCR was taken from a human donor who had a prior SARS-CoV-2 infection. The CDR3 region has the DNA TGTGCCAGCAGTGAATGGACAGGGTCCGGCTACACCTTC. Protein: CASSEWTGSGYTF.